This T cell receptor (beta chain) was obtained from a study of shared clonotypes between healthy human individuals. Study in general: Used for every donor were three CD4 naive, three CD4 memory, two CD8 naive and one CD8 memory plate.

Clones were sequenced by immunoSEQ multiplex PCR, and TCRdb holds only the in-frame ones, with some missing. The data contain over 1.4 million clones, roughly 97% of them singletons. Healthy and HIV-negative, the adult donors had no recent acute infections or vaccinations. Into CD45RA+ naive and CD45RA-negative memory subsets, the CD4+ cells were split. Study conclusions and caveats: The low donor count limited represented genetic and exposure-history diversity.

Worth noting for this clone: The antigen is undetermined.

Sample: naive CD4+ T cells sorted from blood. Subset indicated: CD45RA+ positively selected. The source is a man aged 25 to 45 in good health.

This CDR3 reads CASSIIGTSKNEQFF. CDR3 bases: TGTGCCAGCAGTATAATCGGGACTAGTAAGAATGAGCAGTTCTTC. This rearrangement joins TRBV27 to TRBJ2-1, with TRBD2 matching over 8 bases. The junction had 10 bases not matched to a gene; V was cut back by 5 bases and J by 7 bases. CDR1 is MNHEY and CDR2 is SMNVEV in the germline V gene (reference sequence). The CDR3 is 15 amino acids.